This TCR beta chain comes out of a study of cytomegalovirus exposure and HLA in healthy donors. Findings and caveats of the study: Indistinguishability led to the exclusion of some V segments, TRBV6-2 and TRBV6-3 included. The study recorded about 160 TCR beta chains that were cytomegalovirus-associated.

The CDR3 loop spans 14 amino acids. Germline CDR1 and CDR2: MRHNA and SNTAGT. V was shortened by 2 bases and J by 5 bases, with 11 bases between the two germline ends. As to this clone: As yet, its antigen is unknown.

The study ran its PCR with 60 Vbeta and 13 Jbeta primers. In the study's own analysis: Among the unique TCR beta chains that a later analysis counted, around 72 million in all, 9.5 million to 11 million were shared. Repertoires were generated with immunoSEQ multiplex PCR, while TCRdb's copy carries only in-frame clones and drops some. The DNA gave D and trimming, while V, J and clone size come from that table. The table lists about 130,000 clones, approximately 85% of them singletons. What was sequenced was PBMCs. The chain is built from TRBV6-4 and TRBJ2-3; D may be TRBD2 (6 bases). The receptor's source is a woman in her twenties or thirties in good health and CMV-seropositive. The CDR3 loop is CASSDNGGGDTQYF. The DNA of the CDR3 is TGTGCCAGCAGTGACAACGGGGGAGGAGATACGCAGTATTTT.